This TCR beta chain was retrieved from a study of blood T cell repertoires in COVID-19. The CDR3 totals 16 residues. The J segment lost 4 bases and the V segment lost 7 bases, leaving 14 bases of the junction unmatched. The germline V gene encodes CDR1 SNHLY and CDR2 FYNNEI. Profiled with immunoSEQ multiplex PCR; TCRdb holds only in-frame clones, not every one. The sample records just over 95,000 clones, 82% being singletons. The sequencing sample was made of peripheral blood. The V and J genes are TRBV2 and TRBJ1-2; 8 nucleotides agree with TRBD1. The clonotype comes from an elderly man with acute or convalescent COVID-19. CDR3 sequence: CASTRMADRGTYGYTF. In DNA form, the CDR3 reads TGTGCCAGCACACGAATGGCCGACAGGGGTACCTATGGCTACACCTTC.